This is a list of T cell receptor beta chains from one sample in a study of patients and donors after allogeneic stem cell transplantation. TCRdb used MiXCR to reprocess the RT-PCR reads, holding one entry per CDR3 protein. The sample includes 190,000 or so distinct CDR3 sequences, more than 35% of them seen just once. What was sequenced was blood, either unsorted or a sorted T cell fraction (not recorded which). The receptors come from a human donor who was either an allogeneic HSCT recipient or a stem cell or donor lymphocyte infusion donor (not recorded which). It is not recorded whose cells these are; they may come from a transplant donor. Each CDR3 is given with its conserved first and last residue. The D gene is left open where the match is weak. Size is omitted from some rows. Given values are once, few, many or a class for expanded clones.

abundance	d_gene	v_gene	j_gene	CDR3aa	CDR3nt
.	TRBD2	TRBV5-6	TRBJ2-3	CASSLETSGFTDTQYF	TGTGCCAGCAGCTTGGAGACTAGCGGGTTTACAGATACGCAGTATTTT
.	.	TRBV5-1	TRBJ1-3	CASSSPLGTIYF	TGCGCCAGCAGCTCTCCCCTTGGGACCATATATTTT
.	.	TRBV7-3	TRBJ1-4	CASSQIRGSNEKLFF	TGTGCCAGCAGCCAAATCAGGGGTTCTAATGAAAAACTGTTTTTT
.	.	TRBV7-9	TRBJ2-5	CASSLSSGSTETQYF	TGTGCCAGCAGTTTAAGTTCCGGGAGCACGGAGACCCAGTACTTC
.	TRBD2	TRBV7-9	TRBJ2-1	CASRPSSGSDNEQFF	TGTGCCAGCAGACCCTCTAGCGGGAGTGACAATGAGCAGTTCTTC
.	.	TRBV6-5	TRBJ1-2	CASSSRGEYYGYTF	TGTGCCAGCAGTTCTAGGGGGGAATACTATGGCTACACCTTC
.	.	TRBV20-1	TRBJ1-6	CSASQALNSPLHF	TGCAGTGCTAGTCAGGCCCTAAATTCACCCCTCCACTTT
.	TRBD1	TRBV5-6	TRBJ1-2	CASSFYRGGGYTF	TGTGCCAGCAGCTTCTACAGGGGAGGTGGCTACACCTTC
.	TRBD1	TRBV7-9	TRBJ2-7	CASSLWDRWHEQYF	TGTGCCAGCAGCTTATGGGACAGGTGGCACGAGCAGTACTTC
once	.	TRBV20-1	TRBJ2-7	CSALVSYEQYF	TGCAGTGCCCTCGTCTCCTACGAGCAGTACTTC
few	.	TRBV13	TRBJ1-1	CASSFPSGSAEAFF	TGTGCCAGCAGCTTCCCTTCCGGGTCCGCTGAAGCTTTCTTT
.	.	TRBV3-1	TRBJ1-2	CASSQAETTYGYTF	TGTGCCAGCAGCCAAGCCGAGACGACTTATGGCTACACCTTC
few	.	TRBV4-2	TRBJ2-2	CASSQDRGGSNTGELFF	TGTGCCAGCAGCCAAGATCGCGGGGGCTCGAACACCGGGGAGCTGTTTTTT
few	.	TRBV11-2	TRBJ1-5	CASSFDLGNQPQHF	TGTGCCAGCAGCTTTGACCTGGGCAATCAGCCCCAGCATTTT
.	TRBD1	TRBV10-3	TRBJ2-1	CAIRQGSLNEQFF	TGTGCCATCAGACAGGGGAGCTTAAATGAGCAGTTCTTC
.	.	TRBV5-1	TRBJ2-5	CASQSGTYQETQYF	TGCGCCAGCCAATCCGGGACATACCAAGAGACCCAGTACTTC
.	.	TRBV21-1	TRBJ1-6	CASSGDRGSPLHF	TGTGCCAGCAGCGGCGACAGGGGTTCACCCCTCCACTTT